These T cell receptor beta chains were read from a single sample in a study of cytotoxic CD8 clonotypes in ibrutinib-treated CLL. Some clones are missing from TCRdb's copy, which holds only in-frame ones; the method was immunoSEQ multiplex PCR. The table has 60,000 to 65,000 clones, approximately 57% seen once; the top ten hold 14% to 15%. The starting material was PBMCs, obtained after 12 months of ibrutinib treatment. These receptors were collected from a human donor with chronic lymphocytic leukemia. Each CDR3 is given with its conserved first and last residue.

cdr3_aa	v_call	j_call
CASTTGAGGYTF	TRBV7-2	TRBJ1-2
CASSEAAGYYEQYF	TRBV6-1	TRBJ2-7
CASSYIGDTQYF	TRBV6-5	TRBJ2-3
CASSPGRYGYTF	TRBV14	TRBJ1-2
CASSPGGFGEQFF	TRBV6-5	TRBJ2-1
CSVERYSGTHTGELFF	TRBV29-1	TRBJ2-2
CASSLLSGAGYEQYF	TRBV2	TRBJ2-7
CASSVEGEGDCF	TRBV9	TRBJ1-1
CASSSGQGATIPYEQYF	TRBV27	TRBJ2-7
CASSPSMRGRANVLTF	TRBV5-4	TRBJ2-6
CASSSEVYEQYF	TRBV28	TRBJ2-7
CASSTTGQGWSTDTQYF	TRBV19	TRBJ2-3
CASSFLRGNTEAFF	TRBV7-2	TRBJ1-1
CASSRAGFYEQYF	TRBV6-5	TRBJ2-7
CASSSATGVIETQYF	TRBV18	TRBJ2-5
CASSQDLMTGELFF	TRBV14	TRBJ2-2
CASSQGEVGYTF	TRBV18	TRBJ1-2
CASSLGTGDQPQHF	TRBV7-9	TRBJ1-5
CASSLAGSGGAYNEQFF	TRBV7-6	TRBJ2-1
CASSQGLADLNEQFF	TRBV4-2	TRBJ2-1
CSVTPGQRFGEQFF	TRBV29-1	TRBJ2-1
CASSLQPGVQPQHF	TRBV7-2	TRBJ1-5
CASSEGDRVETQYF	TRBV5-6	TRBJ2-5